These T cell receptor beta chains were read from a single sample in a study of blood T cells in healthy people across ages. TCRdb re-called the 5' RACE reads through MiXCR, storing one row per CDR3 protein. This sample has fewer than 900,000 distinct CDR3 sequences, with 43% found just once. Input material: blood. These TCRs come from a woman aged 55-75 years in good health. CDR3s include the opening cysteine and the closing phenylalanine or tryptophan. Each record gives: V gene, J gene, clone size, CDR3 protein. Only part of the rows carry a size: once, few, many, or a class if the clone is expanded.

TRBV6-2/TRBV6-3	TRBJ2-5	.	CASSYFTGLQETQYF
TRBV20-1	TRBJ1-2	.	CSARDGDRSYGYTF
TRBV28	TRBJ1-1	.	CASAPGTAGTEAFF
TRBV4-2	.	.	CASSQEGSGRAVEQYF
TRBV2	TRBJ2-1	.	CASSPRESSYNEQFF
TRBV6-2/TRBV6-3	TRBJ2-7	.	CASSYRIGTTHTYEQYF
TRBV7-2	TRBJ2-1	.	CASSLSSGSSYEQFF
TRBV12-3/TRBV12-4	TRBJ1-4	.	CASRIETDPNEKLFF
TRBV7-9	.	.	CASSRGRTDSYEQYF
TRBV19	TRBJ1-1	.	CASSIPDRAWGNTEAFF
TRBV28	TRBJ1-6	few	CASSETGLYNSPLHF
TRBV6-5	TRBJ2-4	.	CASSPGQVPVKNIQYF
TRBV5-1	TRBJ1-2	.	CASTERGHPYGYTF
TRBV29-1	TRBJ2-1	once	CSVLYLLGQFF
TRBV3-1	TRBJ2-2	once	CASSHRLGTNTGELFF
TRBV29-1	TRBJ2-4	.	CSVDAGGKNIQYF
TRBV7-9	TRBJ2-4	.	CATGKESDIQYF
TRBV9	TRBJ2-5	.	CASSVDRGGRNEQYF
TRBV25-1	.	few	CASSDNEGYYSYNEQYF
TRBV7-3	TRBJ2-5	.	CASSPQGTGGYNEQYF
TRBV6-2/TRBV6-3	TRBJ2-3	.	CASSHGRALGADTQYF
TRBV5-1	TRBJ2-1	few	CASSELGQHNEQFF
TRBV7-2	TRBJ2-3	once	CASSLQYGPGSTDTQYF
TRBV7-8	TRBJ2-3	many	CASRGRDTYTDTQYF
TRBV27	TRBJ1-2	few	CASSLQHSNYGYTF
TRBV10-3	TRBJ1-1	few	CAISESRTEAFF
TRBV24-1	TRBJ2-3	few	CATSDLLGLTQYF
TRBV11-1	TRBJ2-7	.	CASSRNRGEQYF
TRBV5-1	TRBJ1-2	.	CASSSTGVSGYTF
TRBV9	TRBJ1-3	.	CASSVGTADFGNTIYF
TRBV12-3/TRBV12-4	TRBJ2-3	few	CAGAGTNPLGTQYF
TRBV12-3/TRBV12-4	TRBJ2-5	.	CGSSLGAGGLETQYF
TRBV29-1	.	few	CSVERSGRVYNEQYF
TRBV10-3	TRBJ1-1	few	CAITAGSAGGGTEAFF
TRBV6-1	TRBJ2-2	.	CASSVAEVNTGELFF
TRBV9	TRBJ2-7	many	CASSVEGLAAQQYF
TRBV7-2	TRBJ2-7	many	CASTERAAYEQYF
TRBV6-1	TRBJ2-5	many	CASTPSHNEQYF
TRBV20-1	.	.	CSARRGTEGTQYF
TRBV6-1	TRBJ2-7	.	CASRELQGTTYEQYF
TRBV12-3/TRBV12-4	TRBJ1-5	.	CASSPDRGWDQPQHF
TRBV28	TRBJ1-2	.	CASSDFRGGYGYTF
TRBV6-5	.	.	CAGSFRLAGVYEQYF
TRBV5-5	TRBJ2-7	.	CASSSYQKQGPSSYEQYF
TRBV20-1	TRBJ2-7	few	CSAFFPTGPTYEQYF
TRBV12-3/TRBV12-4	TRBJ2-1	many	CASSLAPKGVRGLYNEQFF
TRBV21-1	TRBJ1-5	once	CASSTSGGNQPQHF
TRBV28	TRBJ1-2	.	CASSFIDYGYTF
TRBV6-1	TRBJ1-2	.	CAIRRDSGGYGYTF
TRBV5-1	TRBJ2-5	few	CASSLDGTSAETQYF
TRBV7-2	TRBJ2-5	.	CASSLASGGLETQYF
TRBV12-3/TRBV12-4	TRBJ1-5	.	CASSDHQPQHF
TRBV3-1	TRBJ2-3	many	CASSPGLAGGSDTQYF
TRBV20-1	TRBJ2-7	.	CSARRDLTYEQYF
TRBV5-1	TRBJ2-1	.	CASSLLAELNEQLF
TRBV7-6	TRBJ2-1	.	CASSLGARREDNEQFF
TRBV7-2	TRBJ2-1	.	CASSSRVEQFF
TRBV25-1	TRBJ2-1	.	CASSGWGETYNEQFF
TRBV29-1	TRBJ2-3	.	CSVGTEAPDTQYF